The source of this TCR beta chain is a study of cytomegalovirus exposure and HLA in healthy donors. The overall study: A subsequent analysis stated that the 120 or so validation repertoires were run on the same platform as the approximately 700 first-cohort repertoires.

Whole-study results and caveats: The listing of some 170 TCR beta chains classed them as cytomegalovirus-associated.

Method: immunoSEQ multiplex PCR; TCRdb's copy keeps in-frame clones and lacks some. The data contain 200,000 to 250,000 clones, roughly 87% of them singletons. The CDR3 loop spans 12 amino acids. Germline CDR1 is SGHAT and CDR2 is FQDESV (reference sequence). V was clipped by 10 bases and J by 1 base, with 11 bases between them. In the case of this clone: Its antigen is undetermined.

The V and J genes are TRBV11-1 and TRBJ2-7; D is perhaps TRBD2 (5 bases). This clonotype was obtained from a man aged 18 to 29 in good health and CMV-seropositive. Sequenced material: PBMCs. In DNA form, the CDR3 reads TGTGCCACCGGGAAGGGTTCCTACGAGCAGTACTTC. Protein: CATGKGSYEQYF.